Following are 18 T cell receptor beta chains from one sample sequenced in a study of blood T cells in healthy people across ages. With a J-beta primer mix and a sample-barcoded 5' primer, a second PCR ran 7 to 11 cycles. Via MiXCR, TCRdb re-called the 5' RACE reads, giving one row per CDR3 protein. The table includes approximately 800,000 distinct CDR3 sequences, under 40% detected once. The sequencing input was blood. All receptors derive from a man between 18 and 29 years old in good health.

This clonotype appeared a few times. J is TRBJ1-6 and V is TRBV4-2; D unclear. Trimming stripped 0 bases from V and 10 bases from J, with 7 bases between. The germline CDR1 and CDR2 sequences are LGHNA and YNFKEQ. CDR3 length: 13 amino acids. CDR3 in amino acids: CASSQELESPLHF. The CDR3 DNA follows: TGTGCCAGCAGCCAAGAATTGGAATCACCCCTCCACTTT.

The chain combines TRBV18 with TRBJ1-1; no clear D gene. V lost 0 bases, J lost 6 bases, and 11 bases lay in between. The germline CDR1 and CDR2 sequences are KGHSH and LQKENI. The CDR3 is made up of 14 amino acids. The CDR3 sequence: CASSPPVGLAEAFF. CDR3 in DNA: TGTGCCAGCTCACCACCGGTAGGGCTCGCTGAAGCTTTCTTT.

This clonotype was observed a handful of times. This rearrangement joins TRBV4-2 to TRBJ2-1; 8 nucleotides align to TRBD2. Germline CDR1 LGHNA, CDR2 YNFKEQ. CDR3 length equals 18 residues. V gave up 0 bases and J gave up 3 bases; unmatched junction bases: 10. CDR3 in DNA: TGTGCCAGCAGCCAAGATGGGTTTGGGCGGGGGGACTACAATGAGCAGTTCTTC. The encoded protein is CASSQDGFGRGDYNEQFF.

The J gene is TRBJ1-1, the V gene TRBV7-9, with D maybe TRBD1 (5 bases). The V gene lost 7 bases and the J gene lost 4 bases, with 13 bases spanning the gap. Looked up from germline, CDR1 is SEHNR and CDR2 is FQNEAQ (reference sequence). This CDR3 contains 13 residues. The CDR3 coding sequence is TGTGCCAGCATCGACATGGGACCCACTGAAGCTTTCTTT. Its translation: CASIDMGPTEAFF. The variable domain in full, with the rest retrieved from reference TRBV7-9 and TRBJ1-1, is DTGVSQNPRHKITKRGQNVTFRCDPISEHNRLYWYRQTLGQGPEFLTYFQNEAQLEKSRLLSDRFSAERPKGSFSTLEIQRTEQGDSAMYLCASIDMGPTEAFFGQGTRLTVV.

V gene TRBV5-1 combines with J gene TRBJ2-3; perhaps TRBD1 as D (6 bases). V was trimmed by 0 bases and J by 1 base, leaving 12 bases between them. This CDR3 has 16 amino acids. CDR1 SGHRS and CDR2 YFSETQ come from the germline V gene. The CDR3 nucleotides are TGCGCCAGCAGCTTGGTCTTCAGGACAGGCACAGATACGCAGTATTTT. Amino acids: CASSLVFRTGTDTQYF.

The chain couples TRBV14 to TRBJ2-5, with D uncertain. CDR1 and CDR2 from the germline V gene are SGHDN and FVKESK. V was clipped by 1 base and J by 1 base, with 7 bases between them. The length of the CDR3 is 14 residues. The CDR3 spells CASSQGSTQETQYF. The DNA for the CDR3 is TGTGCCAGCAGCCAAGGGTCAACCCAAGAGACCCAGTACTTC.

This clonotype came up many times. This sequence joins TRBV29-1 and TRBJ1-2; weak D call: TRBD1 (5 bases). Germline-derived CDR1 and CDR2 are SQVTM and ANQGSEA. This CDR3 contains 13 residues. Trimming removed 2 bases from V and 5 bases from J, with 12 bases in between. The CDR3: CSVEWAGRYGYTF. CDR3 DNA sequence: TGCAGCGTTGAATGGGCAGGGCGATATGGCTACACCTTC.

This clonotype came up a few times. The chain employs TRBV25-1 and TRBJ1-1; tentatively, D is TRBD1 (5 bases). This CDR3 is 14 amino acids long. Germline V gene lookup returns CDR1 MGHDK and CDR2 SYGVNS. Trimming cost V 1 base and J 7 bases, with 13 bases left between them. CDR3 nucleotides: TGTGCCAGCAGTGAATGGGGCCGACGGGGTGAAGCTTTCTTT. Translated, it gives CASSEWGRRGEAFF. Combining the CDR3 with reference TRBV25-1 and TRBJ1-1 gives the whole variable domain EADIYQTPRYLVIGTGKKITLECSQTMGHDKMYWYQQDPGMELHLIHYSYGVNSTEKGDLSSESTVSRIRTEHFPLTLESARPSHTSQYLCASSEWGRRGEAFFGQGTRLTVV.

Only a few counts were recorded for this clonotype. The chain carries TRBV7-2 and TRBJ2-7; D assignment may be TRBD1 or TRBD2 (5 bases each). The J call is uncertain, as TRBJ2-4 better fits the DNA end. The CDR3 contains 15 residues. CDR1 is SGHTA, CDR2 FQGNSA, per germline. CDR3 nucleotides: TGTGCCAGCAGCTTAGGAGGGACGCAAGAAAACATTCAGTACTTC. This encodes CASSLGGTQENIQYF.

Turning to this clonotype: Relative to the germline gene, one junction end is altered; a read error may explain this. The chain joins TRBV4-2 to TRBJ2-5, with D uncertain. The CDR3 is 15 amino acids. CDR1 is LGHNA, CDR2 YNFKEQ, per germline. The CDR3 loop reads CASGQDRVLGNEQYF. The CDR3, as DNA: TGTGCCAGCGGCCAAGATCGCGTCCTAGGGAATGAGCAGTACTTC.

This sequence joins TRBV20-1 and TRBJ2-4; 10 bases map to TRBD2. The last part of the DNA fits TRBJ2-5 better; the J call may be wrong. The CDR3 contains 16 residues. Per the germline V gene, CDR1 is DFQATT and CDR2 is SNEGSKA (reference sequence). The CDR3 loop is CSARVASGGVEETQYF. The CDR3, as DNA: TGCAGTGCTAGAGTCGCTAGCGGGGGTGTCGAGGAGACCCAGTACTTC.

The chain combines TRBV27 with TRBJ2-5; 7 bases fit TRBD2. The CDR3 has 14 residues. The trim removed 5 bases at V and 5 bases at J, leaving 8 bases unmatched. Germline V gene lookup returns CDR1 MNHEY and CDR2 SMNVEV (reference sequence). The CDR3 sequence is CASSTLAVRETQYF. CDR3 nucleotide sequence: TGTGCCAGCAGTACCCTAGCGGTCCGGGAGACCCAGTACTTC.

The CDR3 bases are TGTGCCAGCAGTCTTGGGAACCCGATGGGCTACACCTTC. This sequence encodes CASSLGNPMGYTF. This chain links TRBV3-1 with TRBJ1-2, with D hard to call. CDR3 length equals 13 residues. Germline CDR1 LGHDT, CDR2 YNNKEL (reference sequence). The V end was cut by 6 bases, the J end by 8 bases, with 16 bases between.

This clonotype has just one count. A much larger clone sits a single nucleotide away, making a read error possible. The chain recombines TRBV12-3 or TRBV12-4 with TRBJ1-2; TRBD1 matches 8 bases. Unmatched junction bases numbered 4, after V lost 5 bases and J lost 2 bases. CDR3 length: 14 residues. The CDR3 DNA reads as TGTGCCAGCAGTGGGGACAGGACCAACTATGGCTACACCTTC. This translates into CASSGDRTNYGYTF.

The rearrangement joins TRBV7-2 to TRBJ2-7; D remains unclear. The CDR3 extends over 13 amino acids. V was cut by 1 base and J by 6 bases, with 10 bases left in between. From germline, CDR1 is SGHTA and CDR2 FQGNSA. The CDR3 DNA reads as TGTGCCAGCAGCTTAGACGTCCTCTCCGAGCAGTACTTC. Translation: CASSLDVLSEQYF.

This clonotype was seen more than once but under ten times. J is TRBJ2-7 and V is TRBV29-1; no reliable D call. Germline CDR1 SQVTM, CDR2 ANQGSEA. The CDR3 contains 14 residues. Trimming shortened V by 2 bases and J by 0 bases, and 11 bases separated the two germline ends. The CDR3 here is CSVELDSASYEQYF. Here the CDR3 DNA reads TGCAGCGTTGAACTGGATTCCGCCTCCTACGAGCAGTACTTC.

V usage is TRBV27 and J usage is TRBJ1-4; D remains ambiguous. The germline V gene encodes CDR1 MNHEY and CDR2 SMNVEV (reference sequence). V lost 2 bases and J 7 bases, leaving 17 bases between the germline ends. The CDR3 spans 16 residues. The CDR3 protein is CASSLEGGYNPEKLFF. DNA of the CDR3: TGTGCCAGCAGTTTAGAAGGAGGATATAACCCTGAAAAACTGTTTTTT.

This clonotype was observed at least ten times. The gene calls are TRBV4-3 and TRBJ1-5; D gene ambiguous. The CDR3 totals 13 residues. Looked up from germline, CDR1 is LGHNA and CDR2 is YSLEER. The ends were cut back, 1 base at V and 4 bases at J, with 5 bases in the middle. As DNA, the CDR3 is TGCGCCAGCAGCCAAGCCAGGAATCAGCCCCAGCATTTT. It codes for CASSQARNQPQHF.